This TCR beta chain was recovered during a study of blood T cell repertoires in COVID-19. Background on the study: Sample material is recorded as cDNA or gDNA derived from T cells, B-cell-depleted T cells, or PBMCs.

Using immunoSEQ multiplex PCR, the repertoire was profiled, and TCRdb retains in-frame clones only, with some absent. The table includes a few hundred thousand clones, roughly 87% detected once. Symptom resolution, clearance, or two negative PCRs marked the recovered donors of Cohort 3. The CDR3 contains 22 residues. Germline loops: CDR1 MNHEY, CDR2 SMNVEV (reference sequence). Trimming cost V 3 bases and J 0 bases; bases outside gene matches: 18. The receptor was isolated from a young woman who had recovered from COVID-19. The chain recombines TRBV27 with TRBJ2-1; 12 bases align to TRBD2. The sequencing sample was made of PBMCs or T cells enriched from blood (not recorded which). The CDR3 region has the DNA TGTGCCAGCAGTTTGGGGTCGGTGACTAGCGGGGGCCGAACGTTCTCCTACAATGAGCAGTTCTTC. Translated, it gives CASSLGSVTSGGRTFSYNEQFF.